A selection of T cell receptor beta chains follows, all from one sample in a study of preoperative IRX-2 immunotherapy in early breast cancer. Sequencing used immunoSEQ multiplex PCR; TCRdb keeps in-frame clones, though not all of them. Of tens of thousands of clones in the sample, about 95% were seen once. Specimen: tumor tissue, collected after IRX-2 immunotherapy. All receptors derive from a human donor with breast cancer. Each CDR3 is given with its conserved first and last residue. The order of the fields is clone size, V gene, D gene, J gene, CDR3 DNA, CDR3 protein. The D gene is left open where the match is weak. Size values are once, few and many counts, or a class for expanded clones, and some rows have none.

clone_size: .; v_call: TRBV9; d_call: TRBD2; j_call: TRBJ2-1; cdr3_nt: TGTGCCAGCAGCTCACTAGCGGGGGGGTACAATGAGCAGTTCTTC; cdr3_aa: CASSSLAGGYNEQFF
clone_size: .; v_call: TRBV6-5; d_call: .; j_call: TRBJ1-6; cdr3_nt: TGTGCCAGCACCCACACCCACAGGGCTCGATCACCCCTCCACTTT; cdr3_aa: CASTHTHRARSPLHF
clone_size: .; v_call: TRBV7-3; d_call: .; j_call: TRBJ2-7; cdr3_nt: TGTGCCAGCAGCTTAGCCACAGCGACTTACGAGCAGTACTTC; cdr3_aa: CASSLATATYEQYF
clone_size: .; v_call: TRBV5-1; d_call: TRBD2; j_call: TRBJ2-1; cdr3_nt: TGCGCCAGCAGCCGCAGCGGGAGCTCCTACAATGAGCAGTTCTTC; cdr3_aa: CASSRSGSSYNEQFF
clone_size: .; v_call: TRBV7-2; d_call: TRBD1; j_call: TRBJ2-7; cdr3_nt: TGTGCCAGCAGCTTATACAGGGGACGGGAGCAGTACTTC; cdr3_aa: CASSLYRGREQYF
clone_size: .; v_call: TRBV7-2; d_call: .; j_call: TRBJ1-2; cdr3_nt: TGTGCCAGCAGCTTAGGTCATAATAACTATGGCTACACCTTC; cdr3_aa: CASSLGHNNYGYTF
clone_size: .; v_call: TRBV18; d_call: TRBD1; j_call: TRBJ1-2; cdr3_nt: TGTGCCAGCTCACCGACCCGACAGGGGGCGAACTATGGCTACACCTTC; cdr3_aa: CASSPTRQGANYGYTF
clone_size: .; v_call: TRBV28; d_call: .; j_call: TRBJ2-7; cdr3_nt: TGTGCCAGCAGTTTATTAGGACTCTACGAGCAGTACTTC; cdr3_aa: CASSLLGLYEQYF
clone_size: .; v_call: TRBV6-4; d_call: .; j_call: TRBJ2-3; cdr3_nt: TGTGCCAGCAGTCCTAAGGGTATTGGGGGTAATACGCAGTATTTT; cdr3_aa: CASSPKGIGGNTQYF
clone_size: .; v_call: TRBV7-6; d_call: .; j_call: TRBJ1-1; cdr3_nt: TGTGCCAGCAGCTTAGGATCGGCGTCCACTGAAGCTTTCTTT; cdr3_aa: CASSLGSASTEAFF
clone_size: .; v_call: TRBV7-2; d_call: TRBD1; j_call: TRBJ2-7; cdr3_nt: TGTGCCAGCAGCCAGGGGGTAAGGTTTTACGAGCAGTACTTC; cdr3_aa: CASSQGVRFYEQYF
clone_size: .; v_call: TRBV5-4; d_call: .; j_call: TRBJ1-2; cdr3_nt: TGTGCCAGCAGCCCCACGGCGGGGGCGCGAGGCTACACCTTC; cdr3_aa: CASSPTAGARGYTF
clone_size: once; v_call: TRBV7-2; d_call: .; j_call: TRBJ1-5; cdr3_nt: TGTGCCAGCAGCTTAGAGGTGCAGTCCTATCAGCCCCAGCATTTT; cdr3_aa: CASSLEVQSYQPQHF
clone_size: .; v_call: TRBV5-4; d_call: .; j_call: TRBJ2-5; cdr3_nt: TGTGCCAGCAGAGTAAGGGAGACCCAGTACTTC; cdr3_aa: CASRVRETQYF
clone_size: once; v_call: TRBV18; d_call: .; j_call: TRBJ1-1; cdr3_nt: TGTGCCAGCTCACCAAGGGGGATAAGTGGCGGTTTGAACACTGAAGCTTTCTTT; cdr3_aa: CASSPRGISGGLNTEAFF
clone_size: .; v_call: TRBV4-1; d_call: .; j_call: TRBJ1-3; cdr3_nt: TGCGCCAGCAGCCAGTACCGGGACTCAGGAAACACCATATATTTT; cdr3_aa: CASSQYRDSGNTIYF
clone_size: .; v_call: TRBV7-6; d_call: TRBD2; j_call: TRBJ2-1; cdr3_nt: TGTGCCAGTCTACGGGGCGGGGGGGGTTCTAATGAGCAGTTCTTC; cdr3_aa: CASLRGGGGSNEQFF